A single sample is the source of the 26 T cell receptor beta chains below, sequenced in a study of T cells in narcolepsy. Profiling relied on immunoSEQ multiplex PCR, and the TCRdb table lists in-frame clones only, not all of them. The table records some 32,000 clones, 60% to 85% of them present only once. Sequenced sample: memory (CD45RA-) CD4+ T cells from blood. The receptors here all came from a human donor in good health.

This sequence joins TRBV5-6 and TRBJ1-5; 7 nucleotides match TRBD1. The CDR3 sequence is 14 residues long. V shed 4 bases and J 3 bases; nucleotides not matched to a gene: 4. Germline CDR1 and CDR2: SGHDT and YYEEEE. CDR3 sequence (DNA): TGTGCCAGCAGCGTGACAGGGACCAATCAGCCCCAGCATTTT. Residues: CASSVTGTNQPQHF.

The chain couples TRBV5-1 to TRBJ2-4; 8 positions match TRBD2. This CDR3 contains 18 residues. The V gene end was trimmed by 4 bases and the J gene end by 6 bases; junction bases not matched to a gene: 18. Germline CDR1 reads SGHRS; CDR2 reads YFSETQ. The CDR3 here is CASSVGNIGRVELNIQYF. The CDR3 coding sequence is TGCGCCAGCAGCGTAGGGAACATCGGGAGGGTGGAACTAAACATTCAGTACTTC.

The gene calls are TRBV9 and TRBJ2-3, with 8 positions matching TRBD2. The germline V gene encodes CDR1 SGDLS and CDR2 YYNGEE. The CDR3 spans 14 residues. With 1 base clipped from V and 5 bases from J, the junction kept 3 bases outside the gene matches. The CDR3 region is CASSVSGTRDTQYF. The CDR3 nucleotides read TGTGCCAGCAGCGTATCCGGGACTAGAGATACGCAGTATTTT.

The rearrangement uses TRBV14 and TRBJ1-5, with D possibly matching TRBD1 (6 bases). The CDR3 spans 15 residues. V was shortened by 5 bases and J by 2 bases, with 13 bases between the two germline ends. The germline V gene encodes CDR1 SGHDN and CDR2 FVKESK. CDR3 sequence (DNA): TGTGCCAGCAGCGAAGGGGGTAGTCGCAATCAGCCCCAGCATTTT. It codes for CASSEGGSRNQPQHF.

In DNA form, the CDR3 reads TGCGCCAGCAGCCCAGGACTAGCGGGAGGTCAAGAGACCCAGTACTTC. It yields the protein CASSPGLAGGQETQYF. The genes are TRBV5-1 and TRBJ2-5; 14 nucleotides line up with TRBD2. The CDR3 sequence is 16 residues long. V lost 4 bases to trimming and J lost 2 bases; unmatched junction nucleotides: 4. Per germline, CDR1 SGHRS and CDR2 YFSETQ.

V is TRBV19 and J is TRBJ1-3; D gene unclear. Germline CDR1 LNHDA, CDR2 SQIVND (reference sequence). The CDR3 is made up of 10 amino acids. The V end lost 7 bases, the J end lost 8 bases, and 6 bases lay between the germline ends. The CDR3 reads CASISYTIYF. The CDR3, as DNA: TGTGCCAGTATTTCGTACACCATATATTTT.

This clone was found once. The J gene is TRBJ1-1, the V gene TRBV27; 7 bases agree with TRBD1. The V and J ends lost 6 bases and 0 bases, in that order; junction bases with no gene match: 4. Germline V gives CDR1 MNHEY, CDR2 SMNVEV (reference sequence). This CDR3 is 14 amino acids long. The CDR3 loop is CASRKQGLNTEAFF. The CDR3 coding sequence is TGTGCCAGCAGGAAACAGGGGCTGAACACTGAAGCTTTCTTT.

The table lists this clone with a count of one. The sample holds other DNA sequences that translate to the same CDR3. This chain uses TRBV9 with TRBJ2-5; TRBD1 aligns across 8 bases. There are 16 residues in the CDR3. Germline V lookup: CDR1 SGDLS, CDR2 YYNGEE. V lost 0 bases, J lost 5 bases, and 9 bases stayed unmatched. The CDR3 region has the DNA TGTGCCAGCAGCGTAGGGCAGGGGGCGGGTAAGGAGACCCAGTACTTC. Translated: CASSVGQGAGKETQYF.

V usage is TRBV6-1 and J usage is TRBJ2-7, with D perhaps TRBD2 (8 bases). The CDR3 is 14 residues long. Trimming stripped 6 bases from V and 4 bases from J, with 16 bases between. CDR1 is MNHNS and CDR2 is SASEGT in the germline V gene. The CDR3 coding sequence is TGTGCCAGCAGCCGGGAGGGGGCCCTGTACGAGCAGTACTTC. The encoded protein is CASSREGALYEQYF.

The V gene is TRBV7-9, the J gene TRBJ1-5, with D tentatively TRBD1 (6 bases). Germline-derived CDR1 and CDR2 are SEHNR and FQNEAQ (reference sequence). CDR3 length: 15 amino acids. V was shortened by 1 base and J by 6 bases, with 13 bases between the two germline ends. Here the CDR3 DNA reads TGTGCCAGCAGCTTAGATACAGGGTTTTTTCAGCCCCAGCATTTT. As protein: CASSLDTGFFQPQHF.

On this clone: One end of the junction varies from germline; a read error may be responsible. The chain couples TRBV7-2 to TRBJ1-1; D is ambiguous. Germline V gene lookup returns CDR1 SGHTA and CDR2 FQGNSA. The CDR3 runs to 15 residues. As DNA, the CDR3 is TGTGCCAGCACCTTAGGGCTTGCGGGGAACACTGAAGCTTTCTTT. This translates into CASTLGLAGNTEAFF.

The chain recombines TRBV7-8 with TRBJ2-1; D remains ambiguous. Trimming took off 8 bases at V and 6 bases at J, with 14 bases between the two ends. The CDR3 has 13 residues. The V gene's germline CDR1 is SGHVS and CDR2 FQNEAQ. The CDR3 DNA reads as TGTGCCAGCGGGCCCTATAGCCGCAATGAGCAGTTCTTC. Its protein is CASGPYSRNEQFF.

The chain carries TRBV5-4 and TRBJ2-5; the match to TRBD2 covers 13 bases. The V gene end was trimmed by 4 bases and the J gene end by 1 base; junction bases not matched to a gene: 1. This CDR3 spans 15 amino acids. Germline-derived CDR1 and CDR2 are SGHNT and YYREEE (reference sequence). The CDR3 spells CASSRTSGGQETQYF. The CDR3 DNA reads as TGTGCCAGCAGCCGGACTAGCGGGGGCCAAGAGACCCAGTACTTC. Variable domain in full (rest from reference TRBV5-4 and TRBJ2-5): ETGVTQSPTHLIKTRGQQVTLRCSSQSGHNTVSWYQQALGQGPQFIFQYYREEENGRGNFPPRFSGLQFPNYSSELNVNALELDDSALYLCASSRTSGGQETQYFGPGTRLLVL.

This chain connects TRBV19 to TRBJ2-2; D might be TRBD1 (5 bases). The V gene's germline CDR1 is LNHDA and CDR2 SQIVND (reference sequence). V was cut by 9 bases and J by 1 base, with 12 bases left in between. CDR3 length equals 14 residues. The CDR3 nucleotides are TGTGCCAGCAGGGCTCGTGAGAACACCGGGGAGCTGTTTTTT. Translated: CASRARENTGELFF.

V usage is TRBV30 and J usage is TRBJ2-4; D is ambiguous. Germline loops: CDR1 GTSNPN, CDR2 SVGIG (reference sequence). V lost 3 bases and J lost 7, with 16 bases in between. The CDR3 has 14 amino acids. The CDR3 reads CAWSRGNSGNIQYF. The DNA for the CDR3 is TGTGCCTGGAGCCGCGGAAACTCGGGTAACATTCAGTACTTC.

This clone is medium-sized. The V gene is TRBV2, the J gene TRBJ2-6; the D is unclear. V was clipped by 8 bases and J by 4 bases, with 12 bases between them. This CDR3 contains 14 residues. Germline V gives CDR1 SNHLY, CDR2 FYNNEI. CDR3 sequence: CASLLNRGANVLTF. The CDR3, as DNA: TGTGCCAGCCTCCTTAACAGAGGGGCCAACGTCCTGACTTTC.

This rearrangement joins TRBV5-4 to TRBJ2-7, with 9 bases fitting TRBD2. Germline CDR1 reads SGHNT; CDR2 reads YYREEE (reference sequence). This CDR3 spans 15 amino acids. V shed 4 bases and J 5 bases; nucleotides not matched to a gene: 10. The DNA for the CDR3 is TGTGCCAGCAGCCAAGATGTAGCGGGAGTGAACGAGCAGTACTTC. It encodes CASSQDVAGVNEQYF.

The V gene is TRBV7-2, the J gene TRBJ2-7; 11 nucleotides line up with TRBD2. Losses at the gene ends were 1 base for V and 4 bases for J; bases not matched to a gene: 3. CDR3 length: 15 amino acids. Germline V lookup: CDR1 SGHTA, CDR2 FQGNSA. CDR3 bases: TGTGCCAGCAGCTTAGGGCTAGCGGGAGGATACGAGCAGTACTTC. This sequence encodes CASSLGLAGGYEQYF.

The chain combines TRBV5-4 with TRBJ2-5, with D maybe TRBD2 (6 bases). This CDR3 is built from 13 residues. Germline loops: CDR1 SGHNT, CDR2 YYREEE (reference sequence). V lost 4 bases and J lost 0, with 7 bases in between. The CDR3 spells CASSRDYQETQYF. The CDR3, as DNA: TGTGCCAGCAGCAGGGACTACCAAGAGACCCAGTACTTC.

The rearrangement joins TRBV2 to TRBJ1-1; possibly TRBD1 for D (6 bases). The CDR3 has 13 residues. Germline V gene data show CDR1 as SNHLY and CDR2 as FYNNEI. V was clipped by 6 bases and J by 4 bases, with 12 bases between them. The CDR3 region is CASSYSTGTEAFF. The CDR3 DNA reads TGTGCCAGCAGCTATTCGACAGGCACTGAAGCTTTCTTT.

The chain recombines TRBV20-1 with TRBJ1-2, with D perhaps matching TRBD1 (5 bases). Germline loops: CDR1 DFQATT, CDR2 SNEGSKA (reference sequence). The CDR3 is 11 residues long. CDR3 in DNA: TGCAGGGAGGGACGGCCCTATGGCTACACCTTC. As protein: CREGRPYGYTF.

The J gene is TRBJ1-2, the V gene TRBV7-2; 8 positions match TRBD1. Germline V gene data show CDR1 as SGHTA and CDR2 as FQGNSA. V was clipped by 1 base and J by 0 bases; unmatched bases: 7. The CDR3 sequence is 17 residues long. The CDR3 loop reads CASSLVGGTGSNYGYTF. The CDR3 DNA is TGTGCCAGCAGCTTAGTAGGGGGGACAGGCTCTAACTATGGCTACACCTTC.

The chain links TRBV19 to TRBJ2-2; D gene uncertain. Trimming stripped 6 bases from V and 4 bases from J, with 12 bases between. Germline V gene lookup returns CDR1 LNHDA and CDR2 SQIVND (reference sequence). The CDR3 is made up of 14 amino acids. CDR3 sequence (DNA): TGTGCCAGTAGCTCCCAGACTTTCACCGGGGAGCTGTTTTTT. Amino acid sequence: CASSSQTFTGELFF.

DNA of the CDR3: TGTGCCATCAGTGAGAGTTCCGGGACAGGGGCAACCTATGGCTACACCTTC. It encodes CAISESSGTGATYGYTF. The V gene is TRBV10-3, the J gene TRBJ1-2; 10 nucleotides agree with TRBD1. V shed 2 bases and J 4 bases; nucleotides not matched to a gene: 10. The CDR3 has 17 residues. Germline assignment: CDR1 ENHRY and CDR2 SYGVKD.

Comments on this clone: The junction shows a germline mismatch at one end, possibly a read error. The chain has TRBV19 and TRBJ2-1; D ambiguous. CDR3 size: 12 residues. Germline CDR1 and CDR2: LNHDA and SQIVND (reference sequence). Here the CDR3 DNA reads TGTGCCAGTAGTAACGCAGACAATCAGCAGTTCTTC. Residues: CASSNADNQQFF.

This clone was seen only once. The chain employs TRBV30 and TRBJ2-2, with unresolved D. Per germline, CDR1 GTSNPN and CDR2 SVGIG (reference sequence). V shed 4 bases and J shed 5 bases, with 17 bases lying between them. CDR3 length: 15 residues. DNA of the CDR3: TGTGCCTGGACCCAAGTGGGCCTTCGGACCGGGGAGCTGTTTTTT. Translating gives CAWTQVGLRTGELFF.